This entry concerns a single T cell receptor (beta chain). Its antigen is unidentified. This specimen comes from a study of beta chain features in type 1 diabetes. Study results and caveats: When VDJ junctions were examined, type 1 diabetes patients showed fewer insertions and more deletions. Type 1 diabetes patients had moderately but significantly shorter TCRB CDR3s in all four CD4+ subsets. For patients and controls alike, PCR might favor shorter templates to the same degree.

The authors reverse transcribed all of the isolated RNA, so sequencing captured expressed TCRB transcripts. Profiling relied on immunoSEQ multiplex PCR, and the TCRdb table lists in-frame clones only, not all of them. Altogether 250,000 to 300,000 clones are present, around 25% being singletons, with the ten largest covering 0.012%. V was shortened by 1 base and J by 1 base, with 10 bases between the two germline ends. CDR1 and CDR2 from the germline V gene are LNHDA and SQIVND (reference sequence). The CDR3 is 15 residues long. The source material was naive CD4+ T cells from blood. The chain links TRBV19 to TRBJ1-1; maybe TRBD1 (5 bases). The source of this sequence is a woman in her 30s with type 1 diabetes. The CDR3 DNA reads TGTGCCAGTAGTATAGTGGGGCGGACGAACACTGAAGCTTTCTTT. Translated: CASSIVGRTNTEAFF.